The 2 T cell receptor beta chains presented below share a single source sample, sequenced in a study of blood T cell repertoires in COVID-19. Sequenced by immunoSEQ multiplex PCR; TCRdb stores in-frame clones only, minus some. Among 200,000 to 250,000 clones listed, approximately 88% were seen once. Input material: PBMCs or T cells enriched from blood (not recorded which). The receptor source for this set is a woman in her 30s who had been exposed to COVID-19.

The chain couples TRBV6-5 to TRBJ1-1; no firm D call. Germline V gene data show CDR1 as MNHEY and CDR2 as SVGAGI. V was shortened by 5 bases and J by 11 bases, with 18 bases between the two germline ends. The CDR3 runs 13 residues. The CDR3 bases are TGTGCCAGCAGTCGGAGTTGGGATTCGGGGGCTTTCTTT. Translation gives CASSRSWDSGAFF.

The chain joins TRBV5-5 to TRBJ2-5, with 7 bases that match TRBD2. Trimming at V came to 2 bases and at J to 0 bases, leaving 1 base not matched to a gene. The CDR3 is made up of 14 amino acids. Looked up from germline, CDR1 is SGHKS and CDR2 is YYEKEE (reference sequence). The CDR3 DNA reads as TGTGCCAGCAGCTTTAGCGGGTACCAAGAGACCCAGTACTTC. It codes for CASSFSGYQETQYF.